This T cell receptor beta chain was obtained from a study of T cells expressing NK-cell markers. As for the study in general: Seropositivity for HCMV was found in seven of the eight sequenced donors, with one seronegative.

The CDR3 is 16 residues long. The V gene's germline CDR1 is SGHTA and CDR2 FQGNSA. Study-wide results and caveats: CD8+ T cells in a handful of donors included dominant NKG2C+ clonotypes at 1.0-7.0%. Unclear, still, was the HCMV specificity of the expanded NKG2C+ T cell clones. One observes that, in several donors, these clonotypes were also the leading ones within the CD3+CD56-NKG2C+ fraction.

A note on this clonotype: Its antigen remains unknown.

TCRdb re-called the 5' RACE reads and gives one entry per CDR3 protein, without DNA. The sample totals 450,000 to 600,000 distinct CDR3 sequences. The clonotype was recovered from a man between 18 and 29 years old in good health. Specimen: blood T cells: a sorted CD56 or NKG2C T cell subset, CD4+ or CD8+ T cells, or bulk PBMC T cells (not recorded which). The chain is built from TRBV7-2 and TRBJ2-7; TCRdb's D gene call, TRBD2, goes unchecked for lack of DNA. The CDR3 sequence: CASSSRPGTSLGEQYF. The complete variable domain, with remaining parts taken from reference TRBV7-2 and TRBJ2-7, reads GAGVSQSPSNKVTEKGKDVELRCDPISGHTALYWYRQSLGQGLEFLIYFQGNSAPDKSGLPSDRFSAERTGGSVSTLTIQRTQQEDSAVYLCASSSRPGTSLGEQYFGPGTRLTVT.